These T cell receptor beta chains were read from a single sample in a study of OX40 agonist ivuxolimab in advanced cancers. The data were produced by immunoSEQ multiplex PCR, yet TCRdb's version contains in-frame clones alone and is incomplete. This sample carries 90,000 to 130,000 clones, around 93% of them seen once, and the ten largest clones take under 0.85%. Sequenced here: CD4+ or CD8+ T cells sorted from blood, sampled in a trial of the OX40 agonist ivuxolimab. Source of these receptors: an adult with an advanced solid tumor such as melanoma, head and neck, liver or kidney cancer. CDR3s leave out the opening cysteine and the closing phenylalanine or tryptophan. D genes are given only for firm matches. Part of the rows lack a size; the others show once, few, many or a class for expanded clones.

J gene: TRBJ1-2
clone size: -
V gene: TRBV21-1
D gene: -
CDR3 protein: ASSPIERIFNT

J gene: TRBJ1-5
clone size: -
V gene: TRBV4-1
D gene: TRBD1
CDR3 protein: ASSQDPGTGGYQPQH

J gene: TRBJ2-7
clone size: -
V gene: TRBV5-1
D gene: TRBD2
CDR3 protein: ASRTSGPPYEQY

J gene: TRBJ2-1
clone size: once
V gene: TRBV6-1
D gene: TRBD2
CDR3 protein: ASGYSGRADNEQF

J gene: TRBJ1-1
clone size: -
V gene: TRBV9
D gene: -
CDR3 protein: ASSYQGDPNTEAF

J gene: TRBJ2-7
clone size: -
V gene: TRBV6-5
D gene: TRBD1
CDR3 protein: ASSYSIQGHSYEQY

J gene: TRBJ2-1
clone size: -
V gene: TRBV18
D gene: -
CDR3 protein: ASSSFLRVSYNEQF

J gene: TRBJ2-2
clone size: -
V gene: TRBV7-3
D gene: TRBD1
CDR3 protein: ASSRTGGFGTGELF

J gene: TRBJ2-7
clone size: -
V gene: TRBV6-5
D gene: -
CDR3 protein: ASRETGSREQY

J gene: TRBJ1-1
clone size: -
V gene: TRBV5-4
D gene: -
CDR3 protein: ASSLELGRETEAF

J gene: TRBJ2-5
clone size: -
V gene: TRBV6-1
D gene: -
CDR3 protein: ASSVWTEYQETQY

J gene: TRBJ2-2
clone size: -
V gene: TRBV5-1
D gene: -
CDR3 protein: ASTRAGNTGELF

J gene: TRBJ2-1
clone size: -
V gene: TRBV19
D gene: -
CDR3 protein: ASSIARASSYNEQF

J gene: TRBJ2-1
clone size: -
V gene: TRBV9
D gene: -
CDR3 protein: ASSVAVWQGRDNEQF

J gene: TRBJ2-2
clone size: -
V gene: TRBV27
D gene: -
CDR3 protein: ASSSQGINTGELF

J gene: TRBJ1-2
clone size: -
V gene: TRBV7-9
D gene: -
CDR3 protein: ASSLEIATSYGYT

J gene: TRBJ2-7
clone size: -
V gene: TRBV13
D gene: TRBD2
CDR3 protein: ASSLEGLAGSYEQY

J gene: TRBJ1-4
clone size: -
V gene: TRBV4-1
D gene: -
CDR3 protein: ASSQVLGVEKLF

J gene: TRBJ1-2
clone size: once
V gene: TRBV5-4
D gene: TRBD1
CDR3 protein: ASSYRQGNYGYT

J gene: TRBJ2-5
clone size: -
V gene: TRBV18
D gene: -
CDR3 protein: ASSPQETQY

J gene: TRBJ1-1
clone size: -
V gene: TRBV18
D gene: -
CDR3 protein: ASSELYRDSTSEAF

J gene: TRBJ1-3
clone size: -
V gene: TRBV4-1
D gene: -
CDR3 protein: ASSQDVFSGGGNTIY

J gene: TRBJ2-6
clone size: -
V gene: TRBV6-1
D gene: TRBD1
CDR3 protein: ASSGRDRGRLASGANVLT

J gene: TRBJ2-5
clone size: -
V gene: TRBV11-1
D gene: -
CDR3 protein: ASSLLEGETQY

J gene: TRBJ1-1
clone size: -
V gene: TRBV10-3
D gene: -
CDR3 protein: AIRSGPDTEAF

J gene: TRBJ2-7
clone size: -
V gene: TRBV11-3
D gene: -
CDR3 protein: ASSLDSTRAYEQY

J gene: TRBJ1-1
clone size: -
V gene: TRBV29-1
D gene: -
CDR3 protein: SVTLGSGDTEAF

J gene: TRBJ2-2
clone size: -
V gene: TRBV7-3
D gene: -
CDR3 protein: ASSIRGGNTGELF

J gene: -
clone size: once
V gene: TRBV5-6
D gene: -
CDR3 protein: ASSGVYEQY

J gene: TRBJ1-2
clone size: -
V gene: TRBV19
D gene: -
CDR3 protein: ASSMSSGIPGYGYT

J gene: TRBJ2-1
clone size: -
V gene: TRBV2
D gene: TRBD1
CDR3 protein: ASSEEGQGYNEQF

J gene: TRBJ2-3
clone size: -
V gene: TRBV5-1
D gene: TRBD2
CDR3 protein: ASSPTAGGADTQY

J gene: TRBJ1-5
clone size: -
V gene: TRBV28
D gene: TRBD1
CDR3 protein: AGTGTGGYSNQPQH

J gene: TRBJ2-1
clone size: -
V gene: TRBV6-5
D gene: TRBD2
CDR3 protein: ASSRRTSGNEQF

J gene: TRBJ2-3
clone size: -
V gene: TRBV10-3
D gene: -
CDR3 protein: AISRQGTDTQY

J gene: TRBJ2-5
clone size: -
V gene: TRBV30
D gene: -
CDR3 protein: AWSVGGRVLKETQY

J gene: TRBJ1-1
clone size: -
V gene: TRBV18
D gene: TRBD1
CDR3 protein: ASSPPSQGAKHTEAF

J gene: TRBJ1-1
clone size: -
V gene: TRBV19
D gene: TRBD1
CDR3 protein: ASSIQGALDTEAF

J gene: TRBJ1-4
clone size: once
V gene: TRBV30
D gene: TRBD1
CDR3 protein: AWSRGQGALASTNEKLF

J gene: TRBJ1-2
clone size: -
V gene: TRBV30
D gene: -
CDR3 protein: AWNANYGYT

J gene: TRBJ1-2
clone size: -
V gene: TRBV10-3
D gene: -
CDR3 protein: AIRADSSNYGYT

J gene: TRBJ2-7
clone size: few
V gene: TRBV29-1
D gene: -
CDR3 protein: SVAGGTGAEEQY

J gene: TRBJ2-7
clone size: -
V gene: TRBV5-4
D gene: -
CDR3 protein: ASSLALGGPPYEQY

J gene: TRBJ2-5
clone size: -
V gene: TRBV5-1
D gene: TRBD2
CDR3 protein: ASTGLATEGETQY

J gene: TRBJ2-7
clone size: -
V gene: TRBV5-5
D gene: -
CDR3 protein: ASSLHGPYEQY

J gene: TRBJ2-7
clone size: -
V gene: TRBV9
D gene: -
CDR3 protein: ASSVEAGKGYEQY

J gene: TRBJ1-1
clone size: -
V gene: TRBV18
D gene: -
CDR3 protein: ASSPRDSTSEAF

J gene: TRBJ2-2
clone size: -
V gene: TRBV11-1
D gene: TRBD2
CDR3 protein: ASSVSGGANTGELF